This TCR beta chain was recovered during a study of T cells in Graves' hyperthyroidism and ophthalmopathy. This clonotype has at least ten counts. It was RNA transcripts that yielded the amplified TCR beta CDR3 regions. The TCR CDR3 first-round RT-PCR relied on the HTBI primer set. MiXCR was run by TCRdb on the multiplex PCR reads, yielding one entry per CDR3 protein. The data show more than 500,000 distinct CDR3 sequences, roughly 45% seen once. The CDR3 has 15 residues. Germline-derived CDR1 and CDR2 are SGDLS and YYNGEE. V gave up 0 bases and J gave up 0 bases, with 10 bases separating them. This chain links TRBV9 with TRBJ2-7; perhaps TRBD1 as D (6 bases). The source of this sequence is an adult woman with Graves' disease, either hyperthyroidism or ophthalmopathy (not recorded which). Sequencing was carried out using peripheral blood or thyroid tissue (not recorded which). CDR3 loop: CASSVEDRISYEQYF. CDR3 in DNA: TGTGCCAGCAGCGTAGAAGACAGGATCTCCTACGAGCAGTACTTC. Filled out from reference TRBV9 and TRBJ2-7, the complete variable domain reads DSGVTQTPKHLITATGQRVTLRCSPRSGDLSVYWYQQSLDQGLQFLIQYYNGEERAKGNILERFSAQQFPDLHSELNLSSLELGDSALYFCASSVEDRISYEQYFGPGTRLTVT.